Below are 11 T cell receptor beta chains sequenced from a single sample in a study of blood T cell repertoires in COVID-19. Using immunoSEQ multiplex PCR, the repertoire was profiled, and TCRdb retains in-frame clones only, with some absent. The sample lists 250,000 to 300,000 clones; over 80% were seen once. Sequencing used peripheral blood. Every receptor here comes from a woman aged 35 to 49 who had recovered from COVID-19.

J is TRBJ2-3 and V is TRBV4-3, with 10 nucleotides matching TRBD2. Germline lookup yields CDR1 LGHNA and CDR2 YSLEER. V shed 1 base, J shed 8 bases, and the junction held 9 bases outside the gene matches. The CDR3 extends over 16 amino acids. The CDR3 coding sequence is TGCGCCAGCAGCCAAGGTCCGGGACTAGCGAGCGGTACGCAGTATTTT. It codes for CASSQGPGLASGTQYF.

This clone was found once. V gene TRBV7-3 combines with J gene TRBJ2-3; 7 bases line up with TRBD2. Germline trimming cut 3 bases from V and 3 bases from J; bases unmatched to any gene: 3. Germline V gene lookup returns CDR1 SGHTA and CDR2 FQGTGA. The CDR3 totals 14 residues. The CDR3 bases are TGTGCCAGCAGCTTCAGCGGGGTAACAGATACGCAGTATTTT. It yields the protein CASSFSGVTDTQYF. The variable domain in full, completed from reference TRBV7-3 and TRBJ2-3, reads GAGVSQTPSNKVTEKGKYVELRCDPISGHTALYWYRQSLGQGPEFLIYFQGTGAADDSGLPNDRFFAVRPEGSVSTLKIQRTERGDSAVYLCASSFSGVTDTQYFGPGTRLTVL.

This clone came up a few times. This chain links TRBV28 with TRBJ1-2; 8 bases match TRBD1. CDR3 length: 13 residues. With 5 bases clipped from V and 4 bases from J, the junction kept 3 bases outside the gene matches. Germline lookup yields CDR1 MDHEN and CDR2 SYDVKM. This CDR3 reads CASSGDRTYGYTF. CDR3 sequence (DNA): TGTGCCAGCAGTGGGGACAGGACCTATGGCTACACCTTC.

The chain joins TRBV7-2 to TRBJ1-2; D not certain. The CDR3 covers 13 residues. Trimming took off 5 bases at V and 1 base at J, with 8 bases between the two ends. Germline values: CDR1 SGHTA, CDR2 FQGNSA. In DNA, the CDR3 is TGTGCCAGCAGCCCCGGGAATAACTATGGCTACACCTTC. Its translation: CASSPGNNYGYTF.

The V and J genes are TRBV29-1 and TRBJ1-6; D is perhaps TRBD1 (6 bases). The ends were cut back, 5 bases at V and 1 base at J, with 6 bases in the middle. Germline V gene data show CDR1 as SQVTM and CDR2 as ANQGSEA. The length of the CDR3 is 13 residues. As DNA, the CDR3 is TGCAGCGTTCAGGGGTCCTATAATTCACCCCTCCACTTT. Residues: CSVQGSYNSPLHF.

J is TRBJ2-7 and V is TRBV4-3; tentatively, D is TRBD2 (6 bases). The CDR3 extends over 15 amino acids. Germline CDR1 is LGHNA and CDR2 is YSLEER. V shed 0 bases and J shed 4 bases, with 13 bases lying between them. The CDR3 spells CASSQDGMGGYEQYF. In nucleotides, the CDR3 is TGCGCCAGCAGCCAAGATGGCATGGGAGGATACGAGCAGTACTTC.

The rearrangement uses TRBV10-1 and TRBJ2-5; 9 bases fit TRBD1. CDR1 and CDR2 (germline): WNHNN, SYGVQD (reference sequence). This CDR3 contains 14 residues. Losses at the gene ends were 3 bases for V and 5 bases for J; bases not matched to a gene: 4. Here the CDR3 DNA reads TGCGCCAGCAGTGAAACAGGGGGCTGGGAGACCCAGTACTTC. It translates to CASSETGGWETQYF.

The chain couples TRBV25-1 to TRBJ2-7; 9 positions agree with TRBD1. V gave up 0 bases and J gave up 2 bases; unmatched junction bases: 5. Germline V gene data show CDR1 as MGHDK and CDR2 as SYGVNS. The CDR3 extends over 16 amino acids. The CDR3 nucleotides are TGTGCCAGCAGTGAATATAAGGGACAGGGTACCTACGAGCAGTACTTC. Its translation: CASSEYKGQGTYEQYF.

V and J are TRBV19 and TRBJ2-2; tentatively, D is TRBD2 (5 bases). Trimming stripped 1 base from V and 7 bases from J, with 13 bases between. The CDR3 is made up of 15 amino acids. From germline, CDR1 is LNHDA and CDR2 SQIVND (reference sequence). As DNA, the CDR3 is TGTGCCAGTAGTATAGGGTCCAGCGGTCACGGGGAGCTGTTTTTT. Translating gives CASSIGSSGHGELFF.

The rearrangement links TRBV15 to TRBJ2-7, with no clear D. V lost 0 bases to trimming and J lost 2 bases, with 11 bases between them. Germline CDR1 reads LNHNV; CDR2 reads YYDKDF (reference sequence). This CDR3 spans 15 amino acids. CDR3 bases: TGTGCCACCAGCAGAGATTATGCGGCAACCTACGAGCAGTACTTC. It is translated as CATSRDYAATYEQYF.

The chain couples TRBV20-1 to TRBJ1-4; tentatively, D is TRBD1 (5 bases). The germline V gene encodes CDR1 DFQATT and CDR2 SNEGSKA (reference sequence). This CDR3 is built from 14 residues. Between the trimmed V and J ends, which lost 3 bases and 7 bases, there was a span of 15 bases. The chain's CDR3 is CSASSWPTGEKLFF. DNA of the CDR3: TGCAGTGCTAGTAGTTGGCCCACAGGTGAAAAACTGTTTTTT.